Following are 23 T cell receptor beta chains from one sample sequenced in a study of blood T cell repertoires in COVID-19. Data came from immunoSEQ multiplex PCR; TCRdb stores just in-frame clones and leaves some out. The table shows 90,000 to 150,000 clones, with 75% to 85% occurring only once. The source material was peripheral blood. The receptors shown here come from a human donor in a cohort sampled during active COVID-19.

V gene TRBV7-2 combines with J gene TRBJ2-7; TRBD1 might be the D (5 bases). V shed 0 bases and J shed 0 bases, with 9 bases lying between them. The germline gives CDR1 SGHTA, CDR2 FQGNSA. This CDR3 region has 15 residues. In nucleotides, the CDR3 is TGTGCCAGCAGCTTAGCCCTGACAGACTCCTACGAGCAGTACTTC. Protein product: CASSLALTDSYEQYF.

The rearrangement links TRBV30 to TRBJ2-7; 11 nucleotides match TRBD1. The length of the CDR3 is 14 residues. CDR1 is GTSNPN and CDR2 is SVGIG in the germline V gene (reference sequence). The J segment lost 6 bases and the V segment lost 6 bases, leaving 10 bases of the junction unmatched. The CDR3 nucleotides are TGTGCCTGCCAAACCGGGACAGGGGGAGTCGAGCAGTACTTC. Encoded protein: CACQTGTGGVEQYF.

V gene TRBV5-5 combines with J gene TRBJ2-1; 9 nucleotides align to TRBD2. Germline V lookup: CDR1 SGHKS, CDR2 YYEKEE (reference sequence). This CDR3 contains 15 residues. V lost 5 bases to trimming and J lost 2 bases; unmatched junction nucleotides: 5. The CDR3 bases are TGTGCCAGCAGGGAGCGGGAGGTGACCTACAATGAGCAGTTCTTC. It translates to CASREREVTYNEQFF.

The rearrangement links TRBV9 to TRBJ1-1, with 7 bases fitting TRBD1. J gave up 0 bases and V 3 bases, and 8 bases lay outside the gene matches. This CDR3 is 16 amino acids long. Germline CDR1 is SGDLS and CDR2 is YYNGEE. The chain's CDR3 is CASSAGTDHMNTEAFF. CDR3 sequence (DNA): TGTGCCAGCAGCGCCGGGACAGATCATATGAACACTGAAGCTTTCTTT. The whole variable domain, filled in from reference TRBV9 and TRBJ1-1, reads DSGVTQTPKHLITATGQRVTLRCSPRSGDLSVYWYQQSLDQGLQFLIQYYNGEERAKGNILERFSAQQFPDLHSELNLSSLELGDSALYFCASSAGTDHMNTEAFFGQGTRLTVV.

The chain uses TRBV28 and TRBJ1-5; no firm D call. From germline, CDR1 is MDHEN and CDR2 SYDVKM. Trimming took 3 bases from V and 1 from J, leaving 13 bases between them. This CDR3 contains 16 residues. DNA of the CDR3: TGTGCCAGCAGTTTCGTGGCCGGGAAGAGCAATCAGCCCCAGCATTTT. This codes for CASSFVAGKSNQPQHF.

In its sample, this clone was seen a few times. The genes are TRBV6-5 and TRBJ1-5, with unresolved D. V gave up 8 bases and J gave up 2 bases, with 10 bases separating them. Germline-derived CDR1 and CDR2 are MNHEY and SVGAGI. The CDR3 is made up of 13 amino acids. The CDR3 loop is CASGRLGNQPQHF. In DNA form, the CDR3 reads TGTGCCAGCGGAAGACTGGGCAATCAGCCCCAGCATTTT.

The CDR3 DNA sequence: TGTGCCAGTAGTATGTTCAGGGATGGTACCTACGAGCAGTACTTC. This encodes CASSMFRDGTYEQYF. V usage is TRBV19 and J usage is TRBJ2-7, with D maybe TRBD1 (5 bases). CDR3 length: 15 amino acids. Trimming took off 3 bases at V and 2 bases at J, with 14 bases between the two ends. The germline V gene encodes CDR1 LNHDA and CDR2 SQIVND (reference sequence).

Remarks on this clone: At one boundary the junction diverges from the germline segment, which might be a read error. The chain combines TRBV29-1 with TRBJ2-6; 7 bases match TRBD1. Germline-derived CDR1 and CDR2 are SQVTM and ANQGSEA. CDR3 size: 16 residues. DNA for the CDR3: TGCAGCGTTGGGGTGGGACAGCTCTCTGCGGCCAACGTCCTGACTTTC. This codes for CSVGVGQLSAANVLTF.

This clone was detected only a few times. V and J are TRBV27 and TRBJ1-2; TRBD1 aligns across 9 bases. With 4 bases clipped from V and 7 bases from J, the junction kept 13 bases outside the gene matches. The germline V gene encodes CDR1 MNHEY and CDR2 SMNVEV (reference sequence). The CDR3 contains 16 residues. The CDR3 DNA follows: TGTGCCAGCAGTTATTTTACAGGGGGCGCTTTCGTTGGCTACACCTTC. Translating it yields CASSYFTGGAFVGYTF.

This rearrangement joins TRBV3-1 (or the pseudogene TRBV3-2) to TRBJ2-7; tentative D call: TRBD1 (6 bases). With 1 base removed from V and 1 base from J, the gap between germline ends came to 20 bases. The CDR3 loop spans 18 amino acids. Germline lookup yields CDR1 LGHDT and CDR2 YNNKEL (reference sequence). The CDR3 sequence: CASSQGCQGRVLSYEQYF. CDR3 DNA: TGTGCCAGCAGCCAAGGTTGCCAGGGGCGCGTCCTTTCCTACGAGCAGTACTTC.

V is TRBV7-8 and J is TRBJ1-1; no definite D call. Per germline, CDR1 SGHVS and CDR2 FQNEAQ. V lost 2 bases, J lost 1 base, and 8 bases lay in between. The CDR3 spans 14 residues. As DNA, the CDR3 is TGTGCCAGCAGCTTAATACTTGGGAACACTGAAGCTTTCTTT. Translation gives CASSLILGNTEAFF.

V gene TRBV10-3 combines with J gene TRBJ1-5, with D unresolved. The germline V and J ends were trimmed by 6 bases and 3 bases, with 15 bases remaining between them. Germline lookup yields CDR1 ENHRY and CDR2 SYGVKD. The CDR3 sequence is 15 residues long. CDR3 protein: CAIRKEGNSNQPQHF. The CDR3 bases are TGTGCCATCAGGAAGGAGGGAAATTCCAATCAGCCCCAGCATTTT.

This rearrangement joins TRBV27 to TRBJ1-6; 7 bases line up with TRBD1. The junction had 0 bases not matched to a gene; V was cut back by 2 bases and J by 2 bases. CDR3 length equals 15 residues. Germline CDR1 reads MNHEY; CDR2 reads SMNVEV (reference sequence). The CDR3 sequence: CASSLTGAYNSPLHF. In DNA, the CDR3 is TGTGCCAGCAGTTTAACAGGGGCCTATAATTCACCCCTCCACTTT.

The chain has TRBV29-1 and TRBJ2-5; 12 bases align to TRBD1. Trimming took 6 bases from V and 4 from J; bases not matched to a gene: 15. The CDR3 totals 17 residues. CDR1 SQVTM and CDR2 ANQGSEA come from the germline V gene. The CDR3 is CSVDGIPGTGGVETQYF. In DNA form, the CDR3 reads TGCAGCGTCGACGGTATCCCCGGGACAGGGGGCGTAGAGACCCAGTACTTC.

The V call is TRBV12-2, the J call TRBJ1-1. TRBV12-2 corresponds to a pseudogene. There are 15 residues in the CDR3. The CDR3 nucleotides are TGTGCAAGTCGCCCGCCCGCCCGGCCGGGCACTGAAGCTTTCTTT. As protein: CASRPPARPGTEAFF.

The CDR3 bases are TGTGCCAGCAATCACCCTAGGGGACTTATGGAGACCCAGTACTTC. Protein sequence: CASNHPRGLMETQYF. The rearrangement links TRBV6-5 to TRBJ2-5; TRBD2 is a possible D gene (6 bases). The CDR3 contains 15 residues. Germline lookup yields CDR1 MNHEY and CDR2 SVGAGI. V was clipped by 7 bases and J by 5 bases, with 20 bases between them.

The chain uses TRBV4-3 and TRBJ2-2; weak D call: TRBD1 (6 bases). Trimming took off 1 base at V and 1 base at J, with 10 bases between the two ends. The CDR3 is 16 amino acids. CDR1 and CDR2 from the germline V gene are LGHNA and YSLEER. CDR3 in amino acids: CASSQATGMNTGELFF. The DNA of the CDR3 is TGCGCCAGCAGCCAAGCCACAGGGATGAACACCGGGGAGCTGTTTTTT.

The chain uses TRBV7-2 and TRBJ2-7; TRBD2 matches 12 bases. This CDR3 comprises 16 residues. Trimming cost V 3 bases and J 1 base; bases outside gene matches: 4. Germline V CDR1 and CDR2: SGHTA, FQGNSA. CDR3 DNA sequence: TGTGCCAGCAGCTTTGGGACTAGCGGGCTGTCCTACGAGCAGTACTTC. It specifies CASSFGTSGLSYEQYF.

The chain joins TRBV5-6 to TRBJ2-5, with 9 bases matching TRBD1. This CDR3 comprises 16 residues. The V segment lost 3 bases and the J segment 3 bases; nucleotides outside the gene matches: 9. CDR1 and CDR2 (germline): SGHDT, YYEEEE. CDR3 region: CASSYLTGGTEETQYF. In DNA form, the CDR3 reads TGTGCCAGCAGCTACCTGACAGGGGGAACGGAAGAGACCCAGTACTTC.

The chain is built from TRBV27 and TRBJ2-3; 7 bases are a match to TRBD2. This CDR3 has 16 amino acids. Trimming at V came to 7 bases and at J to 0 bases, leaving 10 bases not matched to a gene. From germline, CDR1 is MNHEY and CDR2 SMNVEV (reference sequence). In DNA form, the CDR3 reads TGTGCCAGCATGCCCCGACTAGCTACTAGCACAGATACGCAGTATTTT. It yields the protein CASMPRLATSTDTQYF.

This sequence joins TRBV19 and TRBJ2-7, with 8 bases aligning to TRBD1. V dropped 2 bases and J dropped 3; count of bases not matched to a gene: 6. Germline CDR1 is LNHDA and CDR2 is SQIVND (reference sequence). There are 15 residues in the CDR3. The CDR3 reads CASSITGQGFYEQYF. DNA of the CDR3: TGTGCCAGTAGTATAACAGGACAGGGCTTCTACGAGCAGTACTTC.

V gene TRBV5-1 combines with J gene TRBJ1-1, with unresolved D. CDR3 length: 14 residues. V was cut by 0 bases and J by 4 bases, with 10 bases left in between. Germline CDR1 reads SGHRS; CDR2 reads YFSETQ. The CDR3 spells CASSLDSGGTEAFF. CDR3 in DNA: TGCGCCAGCAGCTTGGATTCAGGTGGCACTGAAGCTTTCTTT.

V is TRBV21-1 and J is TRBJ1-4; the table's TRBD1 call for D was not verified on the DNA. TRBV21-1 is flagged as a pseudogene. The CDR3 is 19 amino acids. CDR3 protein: CASSQGGLCEDTLNEKLFF. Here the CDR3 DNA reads TGTGCCAGCAGCCAAGGGGGGCTTTGCGAGGACACCCTTAATGAAAAACTGTTTTTT.